A single sample gave rise to the 22 T cell receptor beta chains below, sequenced in a study of blood T cell repertoires in COVID-19. Only in-frame clones appear in the TCRdb table, and some are missing; sequencing was by immunoSEQ multiplex PCR. The table has some 83,000 clones, roughly 86% seen once; the top ten hold roughly 8%. Sequencing input: peripheral blood. These receptors came from a man aged 45-60 years with active COVID-19.

This clone was seen a handful of times. The chain carries TRBV28 and TRBJ2-1, with D possibly TRBD2 on 6 matching bases. The CDR3 is 13 amino acids. Per the germline V gene, CDR1 is MDHEN and CDR2 is SYDVKM. V was clipped by 4 bases and J by 3 bases, with 7 bases between them. CDR3 amino acids: CASSSEGYNEQFF. In nucleotides, the CDR3 is TGTGCCAGCAGTTCGGAGGGCTACAATGAGCAGTTCTTC.

This chain uses TRBV4-3 with TRBJ1-1, with TRBD1 identical over 8 bases. J lost 4 bases, V lost 1 base, and 5 bases had no gene match. From germline, CDR1 is LGHNA and CDR2 YSLEER. The CDR3 has 15 amino acids. For the CDR3, the DNA is TGCGCCAGCAGCCAAGGGACAGGGTTTAGCACTGAAGCTTTCTTT. Translated, it gives CASSQGTGFSTEAFF.

The CDR3 spells CASSVGQGSYNEQFF. The CDR3 DNA sequence: TGTGCCAGCAGCGTCGGACAGGGCTCCTACAATGAGCAGTTCTTC. The V and J genes are TRBV6-5 and TRBJ2-1; 8 bases fit TRBD1. The germline gives CDR1 MNHEY, CDR2 SVGAGI. CDR3 size: 15 residues. Losses at the gene ends were 6 bases for V and 0 bases for J; bases not matched to a gene: 4.

This clone was detected a few times. This chain joins TRBV28 and TRBJ2-7; unclear D gene. CDR3 length: 11 residues. Germline CDR1 reads MDHEN; CDR2 reads SYDVKM. Between the trimmed V and J ends, which lost 5 bases and 3 bases, there was a span of 5 bases. CDR3 sequence: CASSELYEQYF. The CDR3 nucleotides are TGTGCCAGCAGTGAACTCTACGAGCAGTACTTC. The whole variable domain, remainder taken from reference TRBV28 and TRBJ2-7, is DVKVTQSSRYLVKRTGEKVFLECVQDMDHENMFWYRQDPGLGLRLIYFSYDVKMKEKGDIPEGYSVSREKKERFSLILESASTNQTSMYLCASSELYEQYFGPGTRLTVT.

This chain connects TRBV29-1 to TRBJ1-1, with no clear D. The CDR3 is made up of 13 amino acids. V lost 5 bases and J lost 4, with 14 bases in between. Germline V gene data show CDR1 as SQVTM and CDR2 as ANQGSEA. This chain's CDR3 is CSVPRWGGTEAFF. CDR3 in DNA: TGCAGCGTTCCTAGGTGGGGAGGCACTGAAGCTTTCTTT.

The chain uses TRBV2 and TRBJ2-7; D gene unclear. There are 11 residues in the CDR3. The V gene lost 7 bases and the J gene lost 3 bases, with 7 bases spanning the gap. Looked up from germline, CDR1 is SNHLY and CDR2 is FYNNEI. The CDR3 DNA follows: TGTGCCAGCACTAGAAACTACGAGCAGTACTTC. It is translated as CASTRNYEQYF.

This chain links TRBV7-8 with TRBJ2-5; D might be TRBD1 (6 bases). The CDR3 has 15 residues. V was clipped by 2 bases and J by 4 bases, with 14 bases between them. Germline assignment: CDR1 SGHVS and CDR2 FQNEAQ. The CDR3 region has the DNA TGTGCCAGCAGCTTACGCCCACAGGGTCCAGAGACCCAGTACTTC. This sequence encodes CASSLRPQGPETQYF.

The chain combines TRBV12-3 or TRBV12-4 with TRBJ1-4; weak D call: TRBD1 (5 bases). The CDR3 sequence is 11 residues long. Trimming pared 6 bases from V and 15 bases from J, leaving 14 bases between. CDR3 in amino acids: CASSGRQNVFF. The CDR3 DNA follows: TGTGCCAGCAGCGGCCGACAGAACGTGTTTTTT.

The chain employs TRBV11-2 and TRBJ2-7, with 11 nucleotides matching TRBD1. This CDR3 comprises 13 residues. Germline loops: CDR1 SGHAT, CDR2 FQNNGV. With 5 bases clipped from V and 6 bases from J, the junction kept 3 bases outside the gene matches. This CDR3 is CASSRDRGGEQYF. DNA for the CDR3: TGTGCCAGCAGCAGGGACAGGGGGGGCGAGCAGTACTTC.

This clone was counted only a few times. The chain carries TRBV4-1 and TRBJ2-2; 7 nucleotides agree with TRBD1. The V and J ends lost 4 bases and 3 bases, in that order; junction bases with no gene match: 5. CDR1 is MGHRA and CDR2 is YSYEKL in the germline V gene. The CDR3 runs 15 residues. In nucleotides, the CDR3 is TGCGCCAGCAGCCCGATGACAGGGTACACCGGGGAGCTGTTTTTT. Translated: CASSPMTGYTGELFF.

The chain links TRBV28 to TRBJ2-1; 10 positions match TRBD2. V shed 6 bases and J 7 bases; nucleotides not matched to a gene: 9. The CDR3 is made up of 15 amino acids. Looked up from germline, CDR1 is MDHEN and CDR2 is SYDVKM. The CDR3 is CASSTVLAGSNEQFF. CDR3 coding DNA: TGTGCCAGCAGCACCGTACTAGCGGGAAGTAATGAGCAGTTCTTC.

The chain combines TRBV28 with TRBJ2-5, with a weak D call TRBD1 (6 bases). The CDR3 consists of 19 residues. Germline loops: CDR1 MDHEN, CDR2 SYDVKM. V was clipped by 3 bases and J by 4 bases, with 27 bases between them. CDR3 protein: CASSFPKGGRGHLPETQYF. CDR3 bases: TGTGCCAGCAGTTTCCCCAAGGGCGGCAGGGGACACCTACCAGAGACCCAGTACTTC.

This chain connects TRBV5-1 to TRBJ2-4; D might be TRBD2 (6 bases). Per the germline V gene, CDR1 is SGHRS and CDR2 is YFSETQ. V was pared by 4 bases and J by 0 bases, with 11 bases between. The CDR3 is made up of 15 amino acids. CDR3 DNA: TGCGCCAGCAGCCCGTCACTAGCAGCCAAAAACATTCAGTACTTC. Amino acid sequence: CASSPSLAAKNIQYF.

DNA of the CDR3: TGCGCCAGCAGCCGCCAGGGGCCTCCCATCTACGAGCAGTACTTC. Translating gives CASSRQGPPIYEQYF. The rearrangement joins TRBV4-3 to TRBJ2-7; D might be TRBD1 (6 bases). The CDR3 spans 15 residues. V lost 4 bases and J 3 bases, leaving 16 bases between the germline ends. Germline loops: CDR1 LGHNA, CDR2 YSLEER.

The chain joins TRBV6-5 to TRBJ1-2; D might be TRBD1 (5 bases). V lost 4 bases and J lost 9, with 15 bases in between. Germline loops: CDR1 MNHEY, CDR2 SVGAGI. The CDR3 spans 13 residues. In nucleotides, the CDR3 is TGTGCCAGCAGTTCCCCCGGGACTCGGAGCTACACCTTC. This sequence encodes CASSSPGTRSYTF.

The CDR3 DNA sequence: TGTGCCACCAGCAGTTTCCAGGATCAGCCCCAGCATTTT. It specifies CATSSFQDQPQHF. The rearrangement joins TRBV15 to TRBJ1-5; D is uncertain. CDR1 and CDR2 from the germline V gene are LNHNV and YYDKDF (reference sequence). This CDR3 has 13 residues. V gave up 3 bases and J gave up 5 bases, with 8 bases separating them.

This chain links TRBV9 with TRBJ1-1; D call uncertain. The CDR3 is 13 amino acids. Trimming removed 5 bases at V and 4 bases at J, with 12 bases between. The germline V gene has CDR1 SGDLS and CDR2 YYNGEE. Here the CDR3 DNA reads TGTGCCAGCAGTTCCGGCGGTTCCACTGAAGCTTTCTTT. It encodes CASSSGGSTEAFF.

This chain joins TRBV2 and TRBJ1-6; a possible D gene is TRBD1 (5 bases). The V and J ends lost 6 bases and 8 bases respectively, with 14 bases between them. CDR1 and CDR2 from the germline V gene are SNHLY and FYNNEI. There are 14 residues in the CDR3. CDR3 region: CASSEDRGYSPLHF. DNA for the CDR3: TGTGCCAGCAGCGAGGATAGGGGATATTCACCCCTCCACTTT. Full variable domain (remainder filled in from reference TRBV2 and TRBJ1-6): EPEVTQTPSHQVTQMGQEVILRCVPISNHLYFYWYRQILGQKVEFLVSFYNNEISEKSEIFDDQFSVERPDGSNFTLKIRSTKLEDSAMYFCASSEDRGYSPLHFGNGTRLTVT.

The chain employs TRBV30 and TRBJ2-7; no reliable D call. This CDR3 has 12 amino acids. V lost 5 bases to trimming and J lost 0 bases, with 8 bases between them. Germline CDR1 reads GTSNPN; CDR2 reads SVGIG (reference sequence). CDR3 residues: CAWSGDSYEQYF. The CDR3 coding sequence is TGTGCCTGGTCCGGTGACTCCTACGAGCAGTACTTC. Full variable domain (outside the CDR3, taken from reference TRBV30 and TRBJ2-7): SQTIHQWPATLVQPVGSPLSLECTVEGTSNPNLYWYRQAAGRGLQLLFYSVGIGQISSEVPQNLSASRPQDRQFILSSKKLLLSDSGFYLCAWSGDSYEQYFGPGTRLTVT.

J is TRBJ1-6 and V is TRBV2; D remains unclear. The CDR3 is 17 residues long. V gave up 3 bases and J gave up 0 bases, with 12 bases separating them. The germline V gene has CDR1 SNHLY and CDR2 FYNNEI. In DNA, the CDR3 is TGTGCCAGCAGTGATTGGGCAGTGAGCTCCTATAATTCACCCCTCCACTTT. It specifies CASSDWAVSSYNSPLHF.

This clone was detected only a few times. This chain links TRBV28 with TRBJ1-5; 9 bases match TRBD1. The CDR3 totals 14 residues. Looked up from germline, CDR1 is MDHEN and CDR2 is SYDVKM. The junction had 5 bases not matched to a gene; V was cut back by 5 bases and J by 6 bases. The DNA of the CDR3 is TGTGCCAGCAGTGGACAGGGGTGGATTCAGCCCCAGCATTTT. This sequence encodes CASSGQGWIQPQHF.

This chain uses TRBV27 with TRBJ2-5; D is possibly TRBD1 (6 bases). V lost 9 bases and J 0 bases, leaving 14 bases between the germline ends. This CDR3 contains 14 residues. In germline, CDR1 is MNHEY, CDR2 SMNVEV (reference sequence). CDR3 amino acids: CASPDSLYQETQYF. The CDR3 coding sequence is TGTGCCAGTCCGGACAGCTTGTACCAAGAGACCCAGTACTTC.